This entry lists 30 T cell receptor beta chains sequenced from one sample in a study of CD8+ T cells in alopecia areata. Extraction and reverse transcription of RNA yielded cDNA as the sequencing template. Assay used: immunoSEQ multiplex PCR; TCRdb lists only in-frame clones, some missing. The sample yields 95,000 to 110,000 clones, 84% seen once. Sample treatment: oral pan-JAK inhibitor, 5-10 mg twice daily. The specimen comprised CD8+ T cells sorted from blood, sampled at week 24, from a patient treated with tofacitinib. Every receptor here comes from a human donor with alopecia areata.

The V gene is TRBV4-1, the J gene TRBJ1-2; 8 bases match TRBD1. The length of the CDR3 is 18 residues. Germline V gene data show CDR1 as MGHRA and CDR2 as YSYEKL. Unmatched junction bases numbered 21, after V lost 4 bases and J lost 8 bases. CDR3 sequence (DNA): TGCGCCAGCAGCCCACGACATCCGGACAGGGAAGGATCGGAAGGCTACACCTTC. This codes for CASSPRHPDREGSEGYTF.

The chain has TRBV29-1 and TRBJ2-3, with 8 bases lining up with TRBD2. From germline, CDR1 is SQVTM and CDR2 ANQGSEA. CDR3 size: 16 residues. V lost 5 bases to trimming and J lost 6 bases; unmatched junction nucleotides: 16. The CDR3 protein is CSVRKGRGAQRDTQYF. Here the CDR3 DNA reads TGCAGCGTTCGGAAGGGGCGGGGGGCGCAACGGGATACGCAGTATTTT.

The V call is TRBV10-3, the J call TRBJ2-7; D not certain. CDR3 length: 15 residues. V was pared by 1 base and J by 2 bases, with 12 bases between. Germline-derived CDR1 and CDR2 are ENHRY and SYGVKD. The chain's CDR3 is CAISEYGDTTYEQYF. Written as DNA, the CDR3 is TGTGCCATCAGTGAGTATGGAGACACTACCTACGAGCAGTACTTC.

The gene calls are TRBV11-2 and TRBJ2-1, with D perhaps TRBD2 (5 bases). The germline V and J ends were trimmed by 4 bases and 8 bases, with 9 bases remaining between them. The CDR3 sequence is 12 residues long. The germline CDR1 and CDR2 sequences are SGHAT and FQNNGV. The CDR3 sequence is CASSSSSYEQFF. The CDR3 DNA reads TGTGCCAGCAGCTCCTCTAGCTATGAGCAGTTCTTC.

The rearrangement joins TRBV9 to TRBJ2-3, with D possibly TRBD2 on 6 matching bases. Per germline, CDR1 SGDLS and CDR2 YYNGEE. Trimming cost V 4 bases and J 0 bases, with 15 bases left between them. The CDR3 has 16 residues. This CDR3 reads CASSSRAGSSTDTQYF. Here the CDR3 DNA reads TGTGCCAGCAGCTCCCGTGCGGGGTCTAGCACAGATACGCAGTATTTT.

This clone has a handful of counts. J is TRBJ2-3 and V is TRBV4-2; 7 positions agree with TRBD2. The germline gives CDR1 LGHNA, CDR2 YNFKEQ. The CDR3 loop spans 15 amino acids. The V segment lost 3 bases and the J segment 2 bases; nucleotides outside the gene matches: 5. The CDR3 here is CASSQGLPLTDTQYF. CDR3 DNA: TGTGCCAGCAGCCAGGGACTACCCCTCACAGATACGCAGTATTTT.

The genes are TRBV27 and TRBJ2-2, with TRBD1 identical over 10 bases. The trim removed 10 bases at V and 6 bases at J, leaving 5 bases unmatched. Germline V gene sequence: CDR1 MNHEY, CDR2 SMNVEV (reference sequence). This CDR3 has 13 residues. CDR3 sequence (DNA): TGTGCCACCCGGACAGGGGGGGCCGGGGAGCTGTTTTTT. Amino acids: CATRTGGAGELFF.

This CDR3 is CASSQPLVGDNYGYTF. CDR3 DNA: TGCGCCAGCAGCCAACCATTAGTAGGGGACAACTATGGCTACACCTTC. The chain combines TRBV4-1 with TRBJ1-2; possible D gene TRBD1, 5 bases. The CDR3 sequence is 16 residues long. V lost 2 bases to trimming and J lost 2 bases, with 15 bases between them. CDR1 is MGHRA, CDR2 YSYEKL, per germline.

The sample holds a few counts of this clone. The CDR3 loop reads CASSYNNVLTF. The CDR3 nucleotides read TGTGCCAGCAGTTACAACAACGTCCTGACTTTC. The chain couples TRBV27 to TRBJ2-6; no reliable D call. Germline V lookup: CDR1 MNHEY, CDR2 SMNVEV (reference sequence). The CDR3 loop spans 11 amino acids. Trimming pared 4 bases from V and 9 bases from J, leaving 4 bases between.

The chain links TRBV4-1 to TRBJ1-2; tentatively, D is TRBD1 (6 bases). Deletions cut 4 bases from V and 1 base from J, with 10 bases between. Germline assignment: CDR1 MGHRA and CDR2 YSYEKL. The CDR3 contains 14 residues. CDR3 protein: CASSPGGLNYGYTF. CDR3 sequence (DNA): TGCGCCAGCAGCCCCGGGGGGCTTAACTATGGCTACACCTTC.

This clone occurred a few times. J is TRBJ2-1 and V is TRBV29-1; D call uncertain. This CDR3 comprises 13 residues. V lost 8 bases and J 0 bases, leaving 11 bases between the germline ends. Per the germline V gene, CDR1 is SQVTM and CDR2 is ANQGSEA. The CDR3, as DNA: TGCAGCCAGAGTAGTAACTCCTACAATGAGCAGTTCTTC. As protein: CSQSSNSYNEQFF.

The rearrangement uses TRBV2 and TRBJ2-2; 8 bases agree with TRBD2. Germline lookup yields CDR1 SNHLY and CDR2 FYNNEI. J gave up 6 bases and V 6 bases, and 3 bases lay outside the gene matches. The CDR3 contains 13 residues. In DNA form, the CDR3 reads TGTGCCAGCAGGGGACTAGGGGCCGGGGAGCTGTTTTTT. Its translation is CASRGLGAGELFF.

This chain joins TRBV7-9 and TRBJ2-1, with 8 bases identical to TRBD1. CDR1 is SEHNR and CDR2 is FQNEAQ in the germline V gene (reference sequence). Losses at the gene ends were 4 bases for V and 3 bases for J; bases not matched to a gene: 8. CDR3 length: 16 residues. The CDR3 bases are TGTGCCAGCAGCTCAATGGGACAGGCGAACTACAATGAGCAGTTCTTC. This codes for CASSSMGQANYNEQFF.

Only a few counts were recorded for this clone. The chain employs TRBV4-2 and TRBJ2-3; D remains ambiguous. V lost 0 bases and J 2 bases, leaving 12 bases between the germline ends. CDR1 and CDR2 from the germline V gene are LGHNA and YNFKEQ. The CDR3 extends over 16 amino acids. In nucleotides, the CDR3 is TGTGCCAGCAGCCAAGAGCACACTGCCCACACAGATACGCAGTATTTT. This gives the protein CASSQEHTAHTDTQYF.

Comment on this clone: This sample includes further DNA sequences coding for the same CDR3. The V and J genes are TRBV7-9 and TRBJ1-6; tentatively, D is TRBD1 (5 bases). Germline values: CDR1 SEHNR, CDR2 FQNEAQ (reference sequence). This CDR3 has 17 amino acids. The V end was cut by 5 bases, the J end by 0 bases, with 14 bases between. The CDR3 DNA follows: TGTGCCAGCAGCGCACGGCAGGGAACCTCCTATAATTCACCCCTCCACTTT. Amino acids: CASSARQGTSYNSPLHF. Together with reference TRBV7-9 and TRBJ1-6, the CDR3 gives the full variable domain: DTGVSQNPRHKITKRGQNVTFRCDPISEHNRLYWYRQTLGQGPEFLTYFQNEAQLEKSRLLSDRFSAERPKGSFSTLEIQRTEQGDSAMYLCASSARQGTSYNSPLHFGNGTRLTVT.

The V call is TRBV7-8, the J call TRBJ2-5, with TRBD2 matching 11 bases. The DNA end is a closer match to TRBJ2-7, so the J assignment may be wrong. In germline, CDR1 is SGHVS, CDR2 FQNEAQ. The CDR3 has 16 amino acids. The CDR3 nucleotides read TGTGCCAGCAGCATCGGGACTAGCGGTTCAGCCTACGAGCAGTACTTC. Its protein product is CASSIGTSGSAYEQYF.

The rearrangement joins TRBV7-9 to TRBJ2-7, with D perhaps given as TRBD1 or TRBD2 (5 bases each). The CDR3 extends over 12 amino acids. Trimming pared 2 bases from V and 6 bases from J, leaving 8 bases between. The germline V gene encodes CDR1 SEHNR and CDR2 FQNEAQ (reference sequence). CDR3 sequence: CASSLWDGEQYF. The CDR3 DNA reads TGTGCCAGCAGCTTATGGGACGGCGAGCAGTACTTC.

V usage is TRBV4-1 and J usage is TRBJ2-4, with 13 bases identical to TRBD2. Germline V gene sequence: CDR1 MGHRA, CDR2 YSYEKL. The CDR3 covers 19 residues. J gave up 8 bases and V 0 bases, and 13 bases lay outside the gene matches. The CDR3 bases are TGCGCCAGCAGCCAAGAGAGAACTAGCGGGGGGGCCGCGGTAGACATTCAGTACTTC. Translating it yields CASSQERTSGGAAVDIQYF.

This rearrangement joins TRBV7-9 to TRBJ2-7, with D uncertain. This CDR3 contains 11 residues. CDR1 and CDR2 from the germline V gene are SEHNR and FQNEAQ (reference sequence). V lost 4 bases to trimming and J lost 8 bases, with 9 bases between them. CDR3 sequence (DNA): TGTGCCAGCAGCTCAACACTAAAGCAGTACTTC. Its protein is CASSSTLKQYF.

The genes are TRBV4-3 and TRBJ2-5; TRBD1 or TRBD2 may be the D gene (5 bases each). V was shortened by 0 bases and J by 2 bases, with 10 bases between the two germline ends. This CDR3 comprises 15 residues. The germline V gene has CDR1 LGHNA and CDR2 YSLEER. The CDR3 DNA reads as TGCGCCAGCAGCCAAGATGGGACCAGACAAGAGACCCAGTACTTC. It yields the protein CASSQDGTRQETQYF.

The chain carries TRBV27 and TRBJ2-3; 15 nucleotides align to TRBD2. Germline loops: CDR1 MNHEY, CDR2 SMNVEV (reference sequence). After removal of 5 bases from V and 2 bases from J, the junction contained 5 bases not matched to a gene. CDR3 length equals 17 residues. The CDR3 coding sequence is TGTGCCAGCAGTGGACTAGCGGGGGGGTACTACACAGATACGCAGTATTTT. Its translation is CASSGLAGGYYTDTQYF.

The CDR3 region has the DNA TGTGCCAGCAGTTCCCTACCGGGACAGGGCTACGAGCAGTACTTC. Translation: CASSSLPGQGYEQYF. The chain combines TRBV6-1 with TRBJ2-7, with 9 bases lining up with TRBD1. The CDR3 is 15 amino acids. Germline CDR1 MNHNS, CDR2 SASEGT. V was pared by 5 bases and J by 3 bases, with 8 bases of the junction left unmatched.

As DNA, the CDR3 is TGTGCCAGCAGCCCCGGACTAGCGGAGCAGTTCTTC. Translating gives CASSPGLAEQFF. The chain links TRBV9 to TRBJ2-1, with 9 bases identical to TRBD2. The CDR3 totals 12 residues. Germline assignment: CDR1 SGDLS and CDR2 YYNGEE. The J segment lost 10 bases and the V segment lost 4 bases, leaving 3 bases of the junction unmatched.

This chain links TRBV29-1 with TRBJ2-3; 7 bases are a match to TRBD1. Trimming took 6 bases from V and 0 from J; bases not matched to a gene: 6. Per germline, CDR1 SQVTM and CDR2 ANQGSEA. This CDR3 region has 14 residues. The CDR3 here is CSVADRASTDTQYF. For the CDR3, the DNA is TGCAGCGTGGCAGACAGGGCAAGCACAGATACGCAGTATTTT.

The genes are TRBV15 and TRBJ2-1; 8 bases match TRBD2. The V gene's germline CDR1 is LNHNV and CDR2 YYDKDF (reference sequence). The CDR3 has 17 amino acids. V lost 3 bases, J lost 3 bases, and 10 bases stayed unmatched. Written as DNA, the CDR3 is TGTGCCACCAGCAGTTACTTCTCGGGGGGGCTCTACAATGAGCAGTTCTTC. It encodes CATSSYFSGGLYNEQFF. The full variable domain, in which reference TRBV15 and TRBJ2-1 provide the parts outside the CDR3, is DAMVIQNPRYQVTQFGKPVTLSCSQTLNHNVMYWYQQKSSQAPKLLFHYYDKDFNNEADTPDNFQSRRPNTSFCFLDIRSPGLGDTAMYLCATSSYFSGGLYNEQFFGPGTRLTVL.

V is TRBV9 and J is TRBJ2-3; TRBD2 might be the D (6 bases). Per germline, CDR1 SGDLS and CDR2 YYNGEE. Between the trimmed V and J ends, which lost 3 bases and 0 bases, there was a span of 17 bases. This CDR3 has 17 amino acids. The CDR3 loop is CASSAAGGITSTDTQYF. The CDR3 region has the DNA TGTGCCAGCAGCGCCGCTGGGGGGATTACTAGCACAGATACGCAGTATTTT.

A single count supports this clone. The chain is built from TRBV5-1 and TRBJ1-1; unclear D gene. Between the trimmed V and J ends, which lost 0 bases and 4 bases, there was a span of 13 bases. Germline V gene data show CDR1 as SGHRS and CDR2 as YFSETQ. The CDR3 spans 15 residues. CDR3 sequence (DNA): TGCGCCAGCAGCTTGGGCCCAGGCCTTAGCACTGAAGCTTTCTTT. Amino acids: CASSLGPGLSTEAFF.

J is TRBJ1-1 and V is TRBV7-2, with D unclear. Trimming cost V 4 bases and J 8 bases, with 14 bases left between them. Per germline, CDR1 SGHTA and CDR2 FQGNSA. CDR3 length: 13 residues. The CDR3 is CASSSYQALEAFF. CDR3 sequence (DNA): TGTGCCAGCAGCTCTTATCAAGCCCTCGAAGCTTTCTTT.

This clone was found once. The chain couples TRBV2 to TRBJ1-3; TRBD1 matches at 7 bases. The CDR3 is 16 residues long. V was clipped by 8 bases and J by 2 bases; unmatched bases: 12. Germline V gene data show CDR1 as SNHLY and CDR2 as FYNNEI. The DNA for the CDR3 is TGTGCCAGCCCTCGTAATCCTGGACAGGCTGGAAACACCATATATTTT. Translation: CASPRNPGQAGNTIYF.

The chain couples TRBV25-1 to TRBJ1-1; 8 bases agree with TRBD1. The germline V gene encodes CDR1 MGHDK and CDR2 SYGVNS. V gave up 6 bases and J gave up 5 bases; unmatched junction bases: 8. The CDR3 contains 14 residues. For the CDR3, the DNA is TGTGCCAGCAGATTTACAGGGGGTTTTACTGAAGCTTTCTTT. Its protein product is CASRFTGGFTEAFF.